The 23 T cell receptor beta chains below were found in one sample sequenced in a study of post-analysis software for immune sequencing data. These receptors have no identified antigens. The library was made from cDNA and included unique molecular identifiers. MiXCR, run by TCRdb on the PCR reads, gives a single entry per CDR3 protein. There are about 620,000 distinct CDR3 sequences in the sample; 44% occur only once, and under 2% lies in the top ten. Study-wide points: Among four to six TRBV segments more frequent in patients than controls were TRBV5-6, TRBV5-1 and TRBV20-1.

Sequenced sample: blood. Receptor source: a girl under 18 with multiple sclerosis.

This rearrangement joins TRBV29-1 to TRBJ2-7; D is perhaps TRBD1 or TRBD2 (6 bases each). The V gene lost 3 bases and the J gene lost 7 bases, with 13 bases spanning the gap. Germline V gene sequence: CDR1 SQVTM, CDR2 ANQGSEA. The length of the CDR3 is 12 residues. This chain's CDR3 is CSVDGKGGEQYF. CDR3 sequence (DNA): TGCAGCGTTGATGGGAAGGGGGGTGAGCAGTACTTC.

This clonotype was recorded a few times. The chain links TRBV20-1 to TRBJ2-4, with TRBD2 matching 9 bases. The DNA matches TRBJ2-7 better at its end, which makes the J call doubtful. Germline-derived CDR1 and CDR2 are DFQATT and SNEGSKA (reference sequence). The CDR3 spans 15 residues. The CDR3 here is CSARDGGGVSYEQYF. The CDR3 DNA reads TGCAGTGCTAGAGATGGCGGGGGGGTCTCCTACGAGCAGTACTTC.

This clonotype has more than one count but fewer than ten. The rearrangement joins TRBV10-3 to TRBJ2-5, with D tentatively TRBD2 (7 bases). Trimming removed 4 bases at V and 4 bases at J, with 10 bases between. Germline V gives CDR1 ENHRY, CDR2 SYGVKD. The CDR3 consists of 13 residues. The CDR3 loop is CAISAGGAETQYF. DNA for the CDR3: TGTGCCATCAGTGCTGGGGGGGCAGAGACCCAGTACTTC.

On this clonotype: Mismatch with germline at one junction end may stem from a read error. The V gene is TRBV7-9, the J gene TRBJ2-5; unclear D gene. CDR1 and CDR2 from the germline V gene are SEHNR and FQNEAQ (reference sequence). The CDR3 is 14 residues long. In nucleotides, the CDR3 is TGTGCCAGCAGCTTAATAACCAGCCAAGAGACCAAGTACTTC. Residues: CASSLITSQETKYF.

The chain links TRBV28 to TRBJ1-1; 7 bases agree with TRBD1. Germline V gives CDR1 MDHEN, CDR2 SYDVKM. Trimming cost V 5 bases and J 0 bases; bases outside gene matches: 12. CDR3 length equals 17 residues. The CDR3 DNA reads as TGTGCCAGCAGTACCCTTTACAGGACAGGACTGAACACTGAAGCTTTCTTT. It encodes CASSTLYRTGLNTEAFF. Full variable domain (missing parts from reference TRBV28 and TRBJ1-1): DVKVTQSSRYLVKRTGEKVFLECVQDMDHENMFWYRQDPGLGLRLIYFSYDVKMKEKGDIPEGYSVSREKKERFSLILESASTNQTSMYLCASSTLYRTGLNTEAFFGQGTRLTVV.

This sequence joins TRBV4-2 and TRBJ2-1; 12 nucleotides line up with TRBD2. The last part of the DNA fits TRBJ2-7 better; the J call may be wrong. Germline CDR1 is LGHNA and CDR2 is YNFKEQ. The CDR3 extends over 16 amino acids. The CDR3 loop reads CASSQDGTSGYNEQYF. CDR3 nucleotide sequence: TGTGCCAGCAGCCAAGATGGGACTAGCGGGTACAATGAGCAGTACTTC.

The chain recombines TRBV27 with TRBJ2-3; unclear D gene. V was clipped by 3 bases and J by 1 base, with 11 bases between them. Germline V gives CDR1 MNHEY, CDR2 SMNVEV (reference sequence). The CDR3 has 15 residues. As DNA, the CDR3 is TGTGCCAGCAGTTTGTACCCAAGAGGCACAGATACGCAGTATTTT. Translated: CASSLYPRGTDTQYF.

V and J are TRBV3-1 and TRBJ2-1; TRBD2 is a possible D gene (5 bases). CDR3 length: 13 amino acids. Germline V lookup: CDR1 LGHDT, CDR2 YNNKEL (reference sequence). V lost 0 bases, J lost 10 bases, and 10 bases lay in between. Here the CDR3 DNA reads TGTGCCAGCAGCCAAGATTTAGGGAGCGAGCAGTTCTTC. This codes for CASSQDLGSEQFF.

With regard to this clonotype: Relative to the germline gene, one junction end is altered; a read error may explain this. This sequence joins TRBV7-8 and TRBJ2-7, with D possibly matching TRBD2 (5 bases). There are 15 residues in the CDR3. From germline, CDR1 is SGHVS and CDR2 FQNEAQ. In nucleotides, the CDR3 is TGTGCCAGCAGCTTAGGGCCGGTGGGAGCCTACGAGCAGCACTTC. Translated, it gives CASSLGPVGAYEQHF.

The table lists this clonotype with a few counts. The CDR3 sequence: CASSQAPAGNEQFF. CDR3 DNA sequence: TGCGCCAGCAGCCAAGCTCCAGCGGGCAATGAGCAGTTCTTC. The chain recombines TRBV4-1 with TRBJ2-1; D perhaps matches TRBD2 (6 bases). The CDR3 is made up of 14 amino acids. Per germline, CDR1 MGHRA and CDR2 YSYEKL. With 1 base removed from V and 6 bases from J, the gap between germline ends came to 10 bases.

This clonotype was observed a handful of times. The chain links TRBV4-2 to TRBJ2-5; D perhaps matches TRBD2 (6 bases). Germline V gene lookup returns CDR1 LGHNA and CDR2 YNFKEQ. The CDR3 is 15 amino acids. V dropped 3 bases and J dropped 9 bases, with 20 bases sitting between them. This CDR3 is CASSQQVSGPPSQYF. Here the CDR3 DNA reads TGTGCCAGCAGCCAGCAAGTTAGCGGCCCGCCGTCCCAGTACTTC.

The chain employs TRBV29-1 and TRBJ2-1, with 10 positions matching TRBD2. CDR3 length: 15 amino acids. Germline V gene data show CDR1 as SQVTM and CDR2 as ANQGSEA. Germline trimming cut 8 bases from V and 7 bases from J; bases unmatched to any gene: 14. This CDR3 is CSTQWEAGGPNEQFF. The CDR3 nucleotides read TGCAGCACCCAATGGGAAGCGGGGGGGCCAAATGAGCAGTTCTTC.

The chain is built from TRBV9 and TRBJ1-2; 9 bases match TRBD1. J was trimmed by 6 bases and V by 7 bases; bases with no gene match: 7. Germline V gene sequence: CDR1 SGDLS, CDR2 YYNGEE. This CDR3 region has 13 residues. The CDR3 bases are TGTGCCAGCGGGACAGGGAAAAGGGATGGCTACACCTTC. Protein sequence: CASGTGKRDGYTF.

The chain combines TRBV12-3 or TRBV12-4 with TRBJ1-1; 7 nucleotides match TRBD1. V shed 0 bases, J shed 6 bases, and the junction held 10 bases outside the gene matches. The CDR3 runs to 16 residues. The CDR3 region has the DNA TGTGCCAGCAGTTTAGCGATGTGGGACAGAGACCCTGAAGCTTTCTTT. Translating gives CASSLAMWDRDPEAFF.

The chain is built from TRBV5-1 and TRBJ2-7; 7 bases match TRBD1. Germline trimming cut 4 bases from V and 5 bases from J; bases unmatched to any gene: 18. CDR3 length: 17 residues. Germline-derived CDR1 and CDR2 are SGHRS and YFSETQ. The CDR3 nucleotides are TGCGCCAGCAGCCCTGAGACAGGGAGCCCCAGCTTCCACGAGCAGTACTTC. Translating gives CASSPETGSPSFHEQYF.

V usage is TRBV11-2 and J usage is TRBJ1-2, with 7 bases matching TRBD1. With V trimmed by 1 base and J by 4 bases, 15 bases remained unmatched. This CDR3 region has 18 residues. Germline V gene lookup returns CDR1 SGHAT and CDR2 FQNNGV. The CDR3 loop reads CASSLVPLDRVRTYGYTF. For the CDR3, the DNA is TGTGCCAGCAGCTTAGTCCCCCTCGACAGGGTACGGACCTATGGCTACACCTTC.

The V call is TRBV7-3, the J call TRBJ2-1, with D possibly TRBD2 on 7 matching bases. The CDR3 runs to 13 residues. The V gene's germline CDR1 is SGHTA and CDR2 FQGTGA. V dropped 5 bases and J dropped 8 bases, with 13 bases sitting between them. The CDR3 loop reads CASSPAGADEQFF. For the CDR3, the DNA is TGTGCCAGCAGCCCCGCGGGGGCGGATGAGCAGTTCTTC.

This clonotype was counted a few times. The V call is TRBV28, the J call TRBJ2-1, with TRBD2 matching over 11 bases. After removal of 4 bases from V and 3 bases from J, the junction contained 2 bases not matched to a gene. CDR1 is MDHEN and CDR2 is SYDVKM in the germline V gene. The CDR3 extends over 15 amino acids. CDR3 nucleotides: TGTGCCAGCAGTTCGACTAGCGGGAACTACAATGAGCAGTTCTTC. Translating gives CASSSTSGNYNEQFF.

The chain is built from TRBV20-1 and TRBJ1-4; the D gene is possibly TRBD1 (5 bases). This CDR3 contains 14 residues. V was shortened by 1 base and J by 8 bases, with 14 bases between the two germline ends. Germline assignment: CDR1 DFQATT and CDR2 SNEGSKA (reference sequence). CDR3 sequence reads: CSARATVKGEKLFF. Written as DNA, the CDR3 is TGCAGTGCTAGAGCGACAGTCAAAGGGGAAAAACTGTTTTTT.

The J gene is TRBJ2-7, the V gene TRBV27; D may be TRBD2 (7 bases). This CDR3 comprises 17 residues. V was pared by 7 bases and J by 0 bases, with 22 bases between. The germline V gene has CDR1 MNHEY and CDR2 SMNVEV (reference sequence). CDR3 protein: CASTPRGGAVSSYEQYF. In nucleotides, the CDR3 is TGTGCCAGCACCCCAAGGGGGGGGGCGGTTAGCTCCTACGAGCAGTACTTC.

This clonotype was observed many times. The chain recombines TRBV10-3 with TRBJ2-1; D remains unclear. The CDR3 is 11 amino acids. Germline CDR1 ENHRY, CDR2 SYGVKD. V shed 3 bases and J shed 13 bases, with 10 bases lying between them. CDR3 amino acids: CAISEFPQQFF. In DNA, the CDR3 is TGTGCCATCAGTGAATTTCCTCAACAGTTCTTC.

This chain links TRBV7-9 with TRBJ2-7; the D gene could be TRBD1 or TRBD2 (5 bases each). Trimming left V 8 bases short and J 0 bases short, with 8 bases between. The germline gives CDR1 SEHNR, CDR2 FQNEAQ (reference sequence). The CDR3 totals 12 residues. CDR3 sequence: CASAGTSYEQYF. The CDR3 coding sequence is TGTGCCAGCGCAGGGACCTCCTACGAGCAGTACTTC.

V gene TRBV13 combines with J gene TRBJ2-5; TRBD1 matches at 7 bases. Germline V gene lookup returns CDR1 PRHDT and CDR2 FYEKMQ (reference sequence). CDR3 length: 14 amino acids. V shed 5 bases and J 5 bases; nucleotides not matched to a gene: 8. The CDR3 nucleotides read TGTGCCAGCAGCGAGACAGGGCAGATGGAGACCCAGTACTTC. Protein product: CASSETGQMETQYF.